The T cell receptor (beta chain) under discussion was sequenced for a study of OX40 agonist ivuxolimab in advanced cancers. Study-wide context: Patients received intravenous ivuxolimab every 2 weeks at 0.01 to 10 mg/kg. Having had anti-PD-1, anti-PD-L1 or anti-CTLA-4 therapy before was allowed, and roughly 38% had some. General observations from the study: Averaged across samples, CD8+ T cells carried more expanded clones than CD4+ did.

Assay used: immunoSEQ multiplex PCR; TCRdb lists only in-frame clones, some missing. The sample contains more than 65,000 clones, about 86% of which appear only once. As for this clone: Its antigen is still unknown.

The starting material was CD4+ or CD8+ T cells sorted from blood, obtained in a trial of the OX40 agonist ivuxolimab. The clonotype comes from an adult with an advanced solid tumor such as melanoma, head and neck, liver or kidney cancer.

CDR3 sequence reads: CASSQRGTKYGYTF. Here the CDR3 DNA reads TGTGCCAGTAGCCAGAGGGGGACGAAATATGGCTACACCTTC. This chain joins TRBV19 and TRBJ1-2; tentatively, D is TRBD1 (6 bases). This CDR3 is 14 amino acids long. The V end lost 6 bases, the J end lost 5 bases, and 16 bases lay between the germline ends. In germline, CDR1 is LNHDA, CDR2 SQIVND (reference sequence).